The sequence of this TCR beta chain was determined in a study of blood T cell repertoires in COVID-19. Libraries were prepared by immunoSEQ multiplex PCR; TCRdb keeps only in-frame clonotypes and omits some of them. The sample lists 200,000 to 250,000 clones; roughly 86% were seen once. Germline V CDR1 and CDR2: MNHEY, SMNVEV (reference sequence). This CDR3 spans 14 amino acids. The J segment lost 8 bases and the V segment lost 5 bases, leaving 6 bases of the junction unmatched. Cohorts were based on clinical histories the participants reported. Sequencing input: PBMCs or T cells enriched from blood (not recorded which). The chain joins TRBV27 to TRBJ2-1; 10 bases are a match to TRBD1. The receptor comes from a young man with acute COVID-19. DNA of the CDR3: TGTGCCAGCAGTAAAAAGACAGGGGGCTATGAGCAGTTCTTC. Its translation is CASSKKTGGYEQFF.